This T cell receptor beta chain was recovered during a study of cytomegalovirus exposure and HLA in healthy donors. Across the study: Counted in an early data release were tens of millions of unique TCRs from HLA-typed donors.

The CDR3 spans 12 residues. V shed 7 bases and J 3 bases; nucleotides not matched to a gene: 2. Germline CDR1 reads WSHSY; CDR2 reads SAAADI. PCR amplification relied on 60 Vbeta primers (plus 13 Jbeta primers). Sequenced by immunoSEQ multiplex PCR; TCRdb stores in-frame clones only, minus some. The sample carries about 200,000 clones, roughly 80% recorded once. The clonotype was recovered from a girl aged 2-10 years in good health and CMV-seronegative. This chain joins TRBV10-2 and TRBJ2-5; 7 bases align to TRBD2. The sequencing sample was made of PBMCs. The CDR3 coding sequence is TGCGCCAGCACGGCGGGAGAAGAGACCCAGTACTTC. This translates into CASTAGEETQYF.